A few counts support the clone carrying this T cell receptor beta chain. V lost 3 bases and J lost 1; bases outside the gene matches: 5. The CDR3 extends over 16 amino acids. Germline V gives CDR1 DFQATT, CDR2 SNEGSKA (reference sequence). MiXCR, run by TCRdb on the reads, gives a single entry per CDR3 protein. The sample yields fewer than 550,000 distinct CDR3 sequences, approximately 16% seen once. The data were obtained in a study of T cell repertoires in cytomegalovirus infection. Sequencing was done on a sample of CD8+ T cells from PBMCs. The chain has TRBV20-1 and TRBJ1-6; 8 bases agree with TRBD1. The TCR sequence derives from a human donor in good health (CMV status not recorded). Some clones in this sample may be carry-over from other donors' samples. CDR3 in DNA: TGCAGTGCTAGGATGCGGACAGGGTCCTATAATTCACCCCTCCACTTT. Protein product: CSARMRTGSYNSPLHF.